These T cell receptor beta chains were read from a single sample in a study of blood T cells in healthy people across ages. TCRdb reprocessed the 5' RACE reads with MiXCR, giving one entry per CDR3 protein. The top ten hold 20% to 25% of the sample, which has 1,800,000 or so distinct CDR3 sequences, more than 35% seen once. Sequences were obtained from blood. The source is a human donor in good health. The CDR3 runs from the conserved cysteine through the conserved F or W. The D gene is left open where the match is weak. Not every row has a clone size; where given, it reads once, few, many or a size class.

TRBJ2-3 TRBV5-5 NA few CASSRDMTDTQYF TGTGCCAGCAGCCGAGACATGACAGATACGCAGTATTTT
TRBJ2-7 TRBV4-1 TRBD1 NA CASSQDPGTGVLSSYEQYF TGCGCCAGCAGCCAAGACCCTGGGACAGGGGTCCTTAGCTCCTACGAGCAGTACTTC
TRBJ1-1 TRBV7-9 TRBD1 NA CASSPPWTGLGYTEAFF TGTGCCAGCAGCCCCCCATGGACAGGGCTAGGCTACACTGAAGCTTTCTTT
TRBJ2-5 TRBV5-1 NA once CASSPRNPVPETQYF TGCGCCAGCAGCCCGAGGAACCCCGTCCCCGAGACCCAGTACTTC
TRBJ1-1 TRBV12-3/TRBV12-4 NA NA CASSFMGRTEAFF TGTGCCAGCAGTTTTATGGGTCGAACTGAAGCTTTCTTT
TRBJ2-3 TRBV20-1 NA few CSARERVDTQYF TGCAGTGCGAGAGAACGGGTTGATACGCAGTATTTT
TRBJ2-1 TRBV2 NA NA CTSSETANEQFF TGTACCAGCAGTGAGACAGCCAATGAGCAGTTCTTC
TRBJ2-1 TRBV5-6 NA few CASSGLGPYNEQFF TGTGCCAGCAGCGGTTTGGGACCTTACAATGAGCAGTTCTTC
TRBJ2-7 TRBV6-1 NA NA CASNGQLVYEQYF TGTGCCAGCAATGGACAGCTCGTATACGAGCAGTACTTC
TRBJ2-7 TRBV12-3/TRBV12-4 NA few CASSGVITYEQYF TGTGCCAGCAGTGGGGTCATCACCTACGAGCAGTACTTC
TRBJ2-6 TRBV28 NA NA CASRWGSGANVLTF TGTGCCAGCAGATGGGGCTCTGGGGCCAACGTCCTGACTTTC
TRBJ1-1 TRBV20-1 NA NA CSARDRGSTEAFF TGCAGTGCTAGAGATCGGGGGTCCACTGAAGCTTTCTTT
TRBJ1-5 TRBV6-2/TRBV6-3 NA few CASSHPREVAGNQPQHF TGTGCCAGCAGCCACCCTCGCGAGGTAGCGGGCAATCAGCCCCAGCATTTT
TRBJ2-3 TRBV11-2 TRBD2 many CASSLLAGASTDTQYF TGTGCCAGCAGTTTACTAGCGGGGGCGAGCACAGATACGCAGTATTTT
TRBJ2-7 TRBV10-3 TRBD1 few CAITSGTGNYEQYF TGTGCCATCACCTCCGGGACAGGGAACTACGAGCAGTACTTC
TRBJ1-2 TRBV24-1 NA NA CAASEGQGPLVGYTF TGTGCCGCCAGTGAGGGACAAGGACCGCTGGTTGGCTACACCTTC
TRBJ1-4 TRBV28 TRBD1 NA CASSSRAGGSEKLFF TGTGCCAGCAGTTCCCGGGCAGGGGGTTCTGAAAAACTGTTTTTT
TRBJ2-2 TRBV7-2 NA NA CASSFRETGELFF TGTGCCAGCAGTTTCAGGGAAACCGGGGAGCTGTTTTTT
TRBJ2-5 TRBV29-1 NA NA CSVPDLGETQYF TGCAGCGTCCCGGACCTTGGAGAGACCCAGTACTTC
TRBJ2-2 TRBV7-2 NA NA CASSTRTGTNTGELFF TGTGCCAGCAGCACACGTACAGGGACGAACACCGGGGAGCTGTTTTTT